This T cell receptor beta chain emerged from a study of T cell changes during pregnancy in multiple sclerosis. Clones were sequenced by immunoSEQ multiplex PCR, and TCRdb holds only the in-frame ones, with some missing. The sample holds approximately 40,000 clones, about 90% seen once. CDR3 length: 12 residues. Germline V gene sequence: CDR1 MNHEY, CDR2 SVGAGI. V was trimmed by 6 bases and J by 8 bases, leaving 11 bases between them. The clonotype originates from a female donor with multiple sclerosis, enrolled in a pregnancy study. V gene TRBV6-5 combines with J gene TRBJ1-3; D might be TRBD1 (6 bases). Sequencing was performed on CD4+ T cells from peripheral blood mononuclear cells, taken in the third trimester of pregnancy. CDR3 sequence reads: CASRQGPDTIYF. In DNA form, the CDR3 reads TGTGCCAGCAGACAGGGCCCTGACACCATATATTTT.